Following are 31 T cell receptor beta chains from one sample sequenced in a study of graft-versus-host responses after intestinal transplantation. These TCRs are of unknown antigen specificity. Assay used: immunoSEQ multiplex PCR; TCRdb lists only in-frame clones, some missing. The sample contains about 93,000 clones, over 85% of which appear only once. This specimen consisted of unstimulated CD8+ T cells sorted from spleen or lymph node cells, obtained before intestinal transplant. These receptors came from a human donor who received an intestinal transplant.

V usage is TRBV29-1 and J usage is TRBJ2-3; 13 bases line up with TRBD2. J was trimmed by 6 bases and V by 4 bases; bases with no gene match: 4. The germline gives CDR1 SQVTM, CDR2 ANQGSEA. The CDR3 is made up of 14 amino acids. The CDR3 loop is CSVGTSGGADTQYF. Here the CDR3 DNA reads TGCAGCGTTGGGACTAGCGGGGGTGCGGATACGCAGTATTTT.

CDR3 bases: TGTGCCAGCAGCTCTATGGCCGGGGAGCTGTTTTTT. Residues: CASSSMAGELFF. The genes are TRBV5-6 and TRBJ2-2; D call uncertain. V lost 3 bases and J 6 bases, leaving 6 bases between the germline ends. This CDR3 spans 12 amino acids. Per the germline V gene, CDR1 is SGHDT and CDR2 is YYEEEE. The complete variable domain, with remaining parts taken from reference TRBV5-6 and TRBJ2-2, reads DAGVTQSPTHLIKTRGQQVTLRCSPKSGHDTVSWYQQALGQGPQFIFQYYEEEERQRGNFPDRFSGHQFPNYSSELNVNALLLGDSALYLCASSSMAGELFFGEGSRLTVL.

The CDR3 here is CASSQDTSGGSDTQYF. Here the CDR3 DNA reads TGTGCCAGCAGCCAAGATACTAGCGGGGGGTCAGATACGCAGTATTTT. The chain combines TRBV14 with TRBJ2-3; 12 bases align to TRBD2. The CDR3 runs 16 residues. The ends lost 0 bases at V and 4 bases at J; junction bases unmatched: 2. Looked up from germline, CDR1 is SGHDN and CDR2 is FVKESK.

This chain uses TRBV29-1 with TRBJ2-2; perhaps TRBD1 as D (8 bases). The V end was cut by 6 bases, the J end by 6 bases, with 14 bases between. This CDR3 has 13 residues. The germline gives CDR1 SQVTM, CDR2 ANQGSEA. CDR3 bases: TGCAGCGTACAGGGGGGGGCTGCCGGGGAGCTGTTTTTT. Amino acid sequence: CSVQGGAAGELFF.

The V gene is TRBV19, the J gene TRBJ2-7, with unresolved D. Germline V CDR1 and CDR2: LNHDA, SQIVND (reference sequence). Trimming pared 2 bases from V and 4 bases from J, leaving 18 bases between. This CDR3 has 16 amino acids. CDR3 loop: CASSISSSKAVYEQYF. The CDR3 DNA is TGTGCCAGTAGTATATCCTCCTCCAAGGCGGTTTACGAGCAGTACTTC.

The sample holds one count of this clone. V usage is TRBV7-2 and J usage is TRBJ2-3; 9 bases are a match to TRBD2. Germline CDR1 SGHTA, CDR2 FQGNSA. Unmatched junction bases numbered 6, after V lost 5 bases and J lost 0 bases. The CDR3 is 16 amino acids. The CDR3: CASSPGTSSSTDTQYF. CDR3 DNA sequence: TGTGCCAGCAGCCCCGGGACTAGCTCTAGCACAGATACGCAGTATTTT.

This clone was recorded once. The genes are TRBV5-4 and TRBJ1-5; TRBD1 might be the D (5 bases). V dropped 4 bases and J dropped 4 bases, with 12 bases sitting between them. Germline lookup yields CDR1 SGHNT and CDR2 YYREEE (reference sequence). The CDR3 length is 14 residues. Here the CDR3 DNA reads TGTGCCAGCAGCATTTTGGGGGGGAATCAGCCCCAGCATTTT. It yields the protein CASSILGGNQPQHF.

The CDR3 protein is CASSIGGSTEAFF. The CDR3 nucleotides read TGTGCCAGTAGTATAGGAGGGAGCACTGAAGCTTTCTTT. The V gene is TRBV19, the J gene TRBJ1-1; D is ambiguous. The germline V and J ends were trimmed by 1 base and 4 bases, with 7 bases remaining between them. The CDR3 totals 13 residues. The germline CDR1 and CDR2 sequences are LNHDA and SQIVND (reference sequence).

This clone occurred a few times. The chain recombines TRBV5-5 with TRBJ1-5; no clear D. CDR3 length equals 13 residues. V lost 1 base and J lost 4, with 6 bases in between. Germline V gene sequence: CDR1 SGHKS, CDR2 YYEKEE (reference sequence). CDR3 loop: CASSLSKNQPQHF. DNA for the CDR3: TGTGCCAGCAGCTTGAGCAAGAATCAGCCCCAGCATTTT.

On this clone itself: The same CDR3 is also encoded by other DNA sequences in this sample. The chain's CDR3 is CASRTGNQPQHF. The CDR3 DNA sequence: TGTGCCAGTCGGACAGGCAATCAGCCCCAGCATTTT. The V and J genes are TRBV19 and TRBJ1-5; a weak D match, TRBD1 (6 bases). From germline, CDR1 is LNHDA and CDR2 SQIVND (reference sequence). Trimming stripped 8 bases from V and 2 bases from J, with 7 bases between. The CDR3 is 12 residues long.

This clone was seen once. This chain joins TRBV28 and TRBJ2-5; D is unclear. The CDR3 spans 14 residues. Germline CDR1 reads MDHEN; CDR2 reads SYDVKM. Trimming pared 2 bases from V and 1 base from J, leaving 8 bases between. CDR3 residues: CASSLEVSQETQYF. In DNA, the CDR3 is TGTGCCAGCAGTTTAGAGGTATCCCAAGAGACCCAGTACTTC.

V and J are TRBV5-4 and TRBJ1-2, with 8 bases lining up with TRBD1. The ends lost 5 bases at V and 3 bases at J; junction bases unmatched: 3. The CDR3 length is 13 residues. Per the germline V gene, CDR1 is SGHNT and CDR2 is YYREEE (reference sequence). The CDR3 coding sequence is TGTGCCAGCAGGACGGACAGGGACTATGGCTACACCTTC. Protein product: CASRTDRDYGYTF. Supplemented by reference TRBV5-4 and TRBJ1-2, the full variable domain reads ETGVTQSPTHLIKTRGQQVTLRCSSQSGHNTVSWYQQALGQGPQFIFQYYREEENGRGNFPPRFSGLQFPNYSSELNVNALELDDSALYLCASRTDRDYGYTFGSGTRLTVV.

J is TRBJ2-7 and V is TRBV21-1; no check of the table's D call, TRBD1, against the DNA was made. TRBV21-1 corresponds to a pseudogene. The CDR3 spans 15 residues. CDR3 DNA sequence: TGTGCCAGCAGCAACTACAGGGGTAATAGTTACGAGCAGTACTTC. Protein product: CASSNYRGNSYEQYF.

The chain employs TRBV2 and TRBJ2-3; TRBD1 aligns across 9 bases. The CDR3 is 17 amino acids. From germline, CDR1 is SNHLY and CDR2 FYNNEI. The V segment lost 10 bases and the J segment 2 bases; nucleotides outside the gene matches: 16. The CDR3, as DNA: TGTGCCATCCCTCCTTCCGGGACAGGGATCCCCACAGATACGCAGTATTTT. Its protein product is CAIPPSGTGIPTDTQYF.

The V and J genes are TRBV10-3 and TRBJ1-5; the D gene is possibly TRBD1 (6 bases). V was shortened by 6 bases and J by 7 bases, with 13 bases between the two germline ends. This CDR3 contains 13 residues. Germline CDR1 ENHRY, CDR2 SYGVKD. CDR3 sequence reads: CAISAGVRQPQHF. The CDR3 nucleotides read TGTGCCATCAGCGCAGGGGTACGACAGCCCCAGCATTTT.

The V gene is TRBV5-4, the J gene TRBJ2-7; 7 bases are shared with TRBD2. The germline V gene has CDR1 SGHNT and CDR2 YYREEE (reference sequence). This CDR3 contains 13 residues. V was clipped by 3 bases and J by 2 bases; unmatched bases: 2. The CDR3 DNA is TGTGCCAGCAGCTACGGACTAGCCTACGAGCAGTACTTC. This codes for CASSYGLAYEQYF.

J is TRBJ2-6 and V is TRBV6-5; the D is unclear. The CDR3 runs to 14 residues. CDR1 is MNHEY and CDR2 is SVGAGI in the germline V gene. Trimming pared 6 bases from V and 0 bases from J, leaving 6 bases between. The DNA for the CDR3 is TGTGCCAGCAGAGGAGTCTCTGGGGCCAACGTCCTGACTTTC. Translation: CASRGVSGANVLTF.

CDR3 residues: CASSIGHTRGTITYEQYF. The CDR3 nucleotides read TGTGCCAGTAGTATAGGGCACACCCGGGGGACGATAACCTACGAGCAGTACTTC. The chain has TRBV19 and TRBJ2-7; tentative D call: TRBD2 (6 bases). CDR1 and CDR2 (germline): LNHDA, SQIVND (reference sequence). The CDR3 is 18 residues long. Between the trimmed V and J ends, which lost 1 base and 2 bases, there was a span of 21 bases.

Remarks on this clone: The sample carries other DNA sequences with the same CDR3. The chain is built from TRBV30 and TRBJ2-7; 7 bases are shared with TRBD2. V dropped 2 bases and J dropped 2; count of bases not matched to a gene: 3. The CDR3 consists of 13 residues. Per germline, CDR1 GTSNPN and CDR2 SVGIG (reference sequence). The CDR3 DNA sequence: TGTGCCTGGAGTCTCGCGGGGGCCTACGAGCAGTACTTC. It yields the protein CAWSLAGAYEQYF.

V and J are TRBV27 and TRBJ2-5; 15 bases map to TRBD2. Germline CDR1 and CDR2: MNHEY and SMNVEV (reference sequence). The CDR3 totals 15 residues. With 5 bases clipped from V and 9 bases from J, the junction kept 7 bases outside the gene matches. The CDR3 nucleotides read TGTGCCAGCAGTCCCGGGACTAGCGGGGGGCTGGCCCAGTACTTC. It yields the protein CASSPGTSGGLAQYF.

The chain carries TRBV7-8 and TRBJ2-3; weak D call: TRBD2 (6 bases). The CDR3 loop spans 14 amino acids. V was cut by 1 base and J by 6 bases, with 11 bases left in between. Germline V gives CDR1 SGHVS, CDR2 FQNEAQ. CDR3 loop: CASSLVGSLDTQYF. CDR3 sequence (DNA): TGTGCCAGCAGCTTAGTCGGGAGTCTGGATACGCAGTATTTT.

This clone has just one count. CDR3 DNA sequence: TGTGCCTGGAGTGTAACGGGTATTTCCTACGAGCAGTACTTC. It translates to CAWSVTGISYEQYF. The chain is built from TRBV30 and TRBJ2-7; D remains ambiguous. The germline V gene has CDR1 GTSNPN and CDR2 SVGIG (reference sequence). V shed 0 bases and J shed 1 base, with 10 bases lying between them. The CDR3 extends over 14 amino acids.

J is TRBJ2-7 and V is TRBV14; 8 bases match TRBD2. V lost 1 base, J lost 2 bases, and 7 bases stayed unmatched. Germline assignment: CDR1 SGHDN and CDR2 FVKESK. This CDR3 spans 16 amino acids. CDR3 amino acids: CASSQAREGITYEQYF. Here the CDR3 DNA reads TGTGCCAGCAGCCAAGCCCGGGAGGGCATTACCTACGAGCAGTACTTC.

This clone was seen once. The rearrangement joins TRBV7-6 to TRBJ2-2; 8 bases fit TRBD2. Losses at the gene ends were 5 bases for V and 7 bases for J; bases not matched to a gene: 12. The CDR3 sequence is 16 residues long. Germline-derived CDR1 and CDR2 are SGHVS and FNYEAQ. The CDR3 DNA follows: TGTGCCAGCAGCCCCGCCCCGGGGGGGGATGGCGGGGAGCTGTTTTTT. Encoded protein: CASSPAPGGDGGELFF.

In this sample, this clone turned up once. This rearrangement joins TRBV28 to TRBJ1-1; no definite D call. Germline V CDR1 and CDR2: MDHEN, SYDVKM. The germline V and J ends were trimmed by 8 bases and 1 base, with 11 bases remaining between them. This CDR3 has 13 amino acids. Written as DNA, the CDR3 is TGTGCCAGCCTAGGACTGAGGAACACTGAAGCTTTCTTT. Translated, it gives CASLGLRNTEAFF.

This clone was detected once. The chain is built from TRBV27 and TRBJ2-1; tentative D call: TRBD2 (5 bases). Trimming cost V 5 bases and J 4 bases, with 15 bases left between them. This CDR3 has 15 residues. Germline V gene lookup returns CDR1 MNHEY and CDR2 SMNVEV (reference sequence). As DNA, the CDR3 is TGTGCCAGCAGTCTGGACGGGAACGGATACAATGAGCAGTTCTTC. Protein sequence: CASSLDGNGYNEQFF.

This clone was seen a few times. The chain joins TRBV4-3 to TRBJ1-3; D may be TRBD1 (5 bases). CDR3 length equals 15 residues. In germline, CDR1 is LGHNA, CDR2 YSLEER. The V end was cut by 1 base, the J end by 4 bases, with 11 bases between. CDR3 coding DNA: TGCGCCAGCAGCCAAGCAGGGACTCCCGGAAACACCATATATTTT. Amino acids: CASSQAGTPGNTIYF.

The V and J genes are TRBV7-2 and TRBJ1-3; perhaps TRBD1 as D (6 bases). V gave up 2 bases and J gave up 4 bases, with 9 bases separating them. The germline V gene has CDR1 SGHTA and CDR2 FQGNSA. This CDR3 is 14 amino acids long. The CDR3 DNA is TGTGCCAGCAGCTTACCAGGGGTCGGAAACACCATATATTTT. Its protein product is CASSLPGVGNTIYF.

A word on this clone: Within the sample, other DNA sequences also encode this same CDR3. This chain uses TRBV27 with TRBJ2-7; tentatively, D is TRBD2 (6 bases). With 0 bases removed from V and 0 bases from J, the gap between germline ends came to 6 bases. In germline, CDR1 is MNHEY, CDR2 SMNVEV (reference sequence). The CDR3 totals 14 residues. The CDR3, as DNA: TGTGCCAGCAGTTTATCCGGGAGCTCCTACGAGCAGTACTTC. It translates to CASSLSGSSYEQYF.

The DNA for the CDR3 is TGCGCCAGCAGCCAAGGGGGCGCTTCAGATGGCTACACCTTC. It codes for CASSQGGASDGYTF. This sequence joins TRBV4-3 and TRBJ1-2, with a tentative D call TRBD1 (5 bases). V dropped 1 base and J dropped 6 bases, with 12 bases sitting between them. The CDR3 is 14 residues long. Germline V gene lookup returns CDR1 LGHNA and CDR2 YSLEER.

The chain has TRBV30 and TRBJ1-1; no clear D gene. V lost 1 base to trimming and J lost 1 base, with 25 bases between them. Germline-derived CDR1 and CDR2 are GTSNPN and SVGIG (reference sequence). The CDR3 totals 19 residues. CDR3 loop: CAWSGGYLPAELKNTEAFF. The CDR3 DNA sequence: TGTGCCTGGAGTGGAGGCTATTTACCGGCCGAACTTAAGAACACTGAAGCTTTCTTT.